One T cell receptor beta chain is described in this entry. What it binds is unknown. Vbeta (60) and Jbeta (13) primers were used in the PCR. Generated by immunoSEQ multiplex PCR, the TCRdb table keeps only in-frame clones and is missing some. The sample lists about 140,000 clones; roughly three quarters were seen once. This sample was taken from a study of cytomegalovirus exposure and HLA in healthy donors. Whole-study results and caveats: Researchers catalogued about 150 TCR beta chains as cytomegalovirus-associated.

Germline V gene sequence: CDR1 SGHRS, CDR2 YFSETQ. The V end lost 3 bases, the J end lost 0 bases, and 16 bases lay between the germline ends. The CDR3 length is 16 residues. The rearrangement links TRBV5-1 to TRBJ2-7; a weak D match, TRBD2 (6 bases). Material for sequencing was PBMCs. This TCR came from a man aged 25 to 45 in good health and CMV-seronegative. In nucleotides, the CDR3 is TGCGCCAGCAGCTCATCCGTGGACGGGAGCTCCTACGAGCAGTACTTC. It specifies CASSSSVDGSSYEQYF.